The sequence of this T cell receptor (beta chain) was determined in a study of cytomegalovirus exposure and HLA in healthy donors. Findings of the study overall: Researchers catalogued over 150 TCR beta chains as cytomegalovirus-associated. Several V segments, TRBV6-2 and TRBV6-3 among them, could not be told apart and were dropped. Earlier analysis found most TCR beta V segments productive about 90% or about 30% of the time.

Worth noting for this clone: Its antigen is currently unknown.

The V gene's germline CDR1 is SGHTA and CDR2 FQGNSA. The CDR3 has 12 amino acids. With 60 Vbeta and 13 Jbeta primers, the PCR was carried out. TCRdb's table, derived via immunoSEQ multiplex PCR, lists solely in-frame clones and lacks some. The sample yields 120,000 or so clones, about 83% seen once. The TCR comes from a man aged 30-40 years in good health and CMV-seronegative. The sequenced sample was PBMCs. The chain uses TRBV7-2 and TRBJ2-5; tentative D call: TRBD1 (5 bases). The assigned J gene may be wrong: the sequence end matches TRBJ2-7 better. CDR3 loop: CASSFFQGEQYF. Here the CDR3 DNA reads TGTGCCAGCAGCTTCTTCCAGGGCGAGCAGTACTTC.